A single sample gave rise to the 18 T cell receptor beta chains below, sequenced in a study of T cell changes during pregnancy in multiple sclerosis. TCRdb's table, derived via immunoSEQ multiplex PCR, lists solely in-frame clones and lacks some. Of approximately 44,000 clones listed, more than 85% were seen once; the top ten hold just under 0.5%. This sample comprised CD4+ T cells from peripheral blood mononuclear cells, obtained in the second trimester of pregnancy. The receptor source for this set is a female donor in good health, enrolled as a control in a pregnancy study.

This sequence joins TRBV5-1 and TRBJ2-3, with 9 bases matching TRBD2. V gave up 3 bases and J gave up 4 bases; unmatched junction bases: 9. The CDR3 is 16 amino acids. The V gene's germline CDR1 is SGHRS and CDR2 YFSETQ. The CDR3 loop reads CASSSRGSGSPDTQYF. As DNA, the CDR3 is TGCGCCAGCAGCTCCAGGGGTAGCGGGAGTCCAGATACGCAGTATTTT.

This clone was observed once. The rearrangement uses TRBV18 and TRBJ2-3; maybe TRBD1 (5 bases). Germline V gene data show CDR1 as KGHSH and CDR2 as LQKENI. The CDR3 runs 16 residues. Trimming cost V 3 bases and J 5 bases, with 18 bases left between them. CDR3: CASSPNRGRAGDTQYF. DNA of the CDR3: TGTGCCAGCTCACCTAATCGTGGCAGGGCTGGAGATACGCAGTATTTT.

V and J are TRBV5-4 and TRBJ1-4; maybe TRBD1 (6 bases). Germline V CDR1 and CDR2: SGHNT, YYREEE (reference sequence). The CDR3 consists of 15 residues. Trimming removed 2 bases from V and 2 bases from J, with 10 bases in between. This CDR3 is CASSFQGFTNEKLFF. DNA for the CDR3: TGTGCCAGCAGCTTCCAGGGGTTCACTAATGAAAAACTGTTTTTT. The full variable domain, with the rest looked up from reference TRBV5-4 and TRBJ1-4, is ETGVTQSPTHLIKTRGQQVTLRCSSQSGHNTVSWYQQALGQGPQFIFQYYREEENGRGNFPPRFSGLQFPNYSSELNVNALELDDSALYLCASSFQGFTNEKLFFGSGTQLSVL.

This chain connects TRBV25-1 to TRBJ2-5; unclear D gene. Trimming pared 5 bases from V and 2 bases from J, leaving 9 bases between. This CDR3 is built from 13 residues. Germline CDR1 is MGHDK and CDR2 is SYGVNS. The chain's CDR3 is CASSRTEQETQYF. For the CDR3, the DNA is TGTGCCAGCAGTAGAACAGAGCAAGAGACCCAGTACTTC.

This clone appeared a few times. J is TRBJ2-1 and V is TRBV15; 8 nucleotides align to TRBD1. Per germline, CDR1 LNHNV and CDR2 YYDKDF (reference sequence). The CDR3 has 15 residues. The V gene end was trimmed by 2 bases and the J gene end by 8 bases; junction bases not matched to a gene: 8. The CDR3 region is CATSRRRGRGDEQFF. In DNA form, the CDR3 reads TGTGCCACCAGCAGACGCAGGGGGCGCGGAGATGAGCAGTTCTTC.

DNA for the CDR3: TGTGCCAGCAGAACACGGGGATGGGAACCCACTGAAGCTTTCTTT. It codes for CASRTRGWEPTEAFF. The chain is built from TRBV6-5 and TRBJ1-1, with D unresolved. V lost 6 bases to trimming and J lost 4 bases, with 18 bases between them. Germline CDR1 and CDR2: MNHEY and SVGAGI. This CDR3 spans 15 amino acids.

The chain combines TRBV7-8 with TRBJ1-2; no clear D gene. V gave up 5 bases and J gave up 4 bases, with 17 bases separating them. The V gene's germline CDR1 is SGHVS and CDR2 FQNEAQ. This CDR3 has 15 amino acids. The CDR3 DNA is TGTGCCAGCAGCCCAAACAGAGTTTCTTCCTATGGCTACACCTTC. It encodes CASSPNRVSSYGYTF.

V usage is TRBV6-5 and J usage is TRBJ1-5; unclear D gene. This CDR3 has 13 amino acids. V dropped 7 bases and J dropped 6 bases, with 13 bases sitting between them. Germline CDR1 and CDR2: MNHEY and SVGAGI. In nucleotides, the CDR3 is TGTGCCAGCACTTCCGGGTATGCTCAGCCCCAGCATTTT. It yields the protein CASTSGYAQPQHF.

V is TRBV19 and J is TRBJ2-7; the D gene is possibly TRBD1 (6 bases). Germline lookup yields CDR1 LNHDA and CDR2 SQIVND (reference sequence). V shed 3 bases and J shed 2 bases, with 14 bases lying between them. The CDR3 runs to 15 residues. DNA for the CDR3: TGTGCCAGTAGTATTGGGGGCCAGACCCCCTACGAGCAGTACTTC. This sequence encodes CASSIGGQTPYEQYF.

The chain employs TRBV4-3 and TRBJ2-3; 10 bases match TRBD2. This CDR3 comprises 17 residues. Germline CDR1 is LGHNA and CDR2 is YSLEER. Trimming removed 0 bases from V and 4 bases from J; junction bases left unmatched: 7. CDR3 in amino acids: CASSQDLAGASADTQYF. Here the CDR3 DNA reads TGCGCCAGCAGCCAAGATCTAGCGGGAGCCAGTGCAGATACGCAGTATTTT.

V gene TRBV7-3 combines with J gene TRBJ1-2; a possible D gene is TRBD1 (5 bases). The CDR3 is made up of 15 amino acids. V lost 3 bases to trimming and J lost 6 bases, with 17 bases between them. CDR1 is SGHTA and CDR2 is FQGTGA in the germline V gene. The CDR3 coding sequence is TGTGCCAGCAGCTTGAGGTCGGGACTCTTGGATGGCTACACCTTC. Protein sequence: CASSLRSGLLDGYTF.

The chain carries TRBV18 and TRBJ1-3, with a tentative D call TRBD1 (6 bases). Trimming removed 3 bases from V and 3 bases from J, with 12 bases in between. Per the germline V gene, CDR1 is KGHSH and CDR2 is LQKENI. The CDR3 has 15 amino acids. CDR3 DNA: TGTGCCAGCTCACCCACAGGGAGTTTTGGAAACACCATATATTTT. Translating gives CASSPTGSFGNTIYF.

The chain joins TRBV7-9 to TRBJ2-7; 7 bases line up with TRBD2. Germline CDR1 is SEHNR and CDR2 is FQNEAQ (reference sequence). The CDR3 runs 14 residues. The ends lost 5 bases at V and 6 bases at J; junction bases unmatched: 10. The CDR3 DNA is TGTGCCAGCAGCGTCACAGCGGGGCCGCTCGAGCAGTACTTC. This codes for CASSVTAGPLEQYF.

This chain joins TRBV2 and TRBJ2-7; D not certain. The CDR3 length is 10 residues. Per the germline V gene, CDR1 is SNHLY and CDR2 is FYNNEI. V dropped 6 bases and J dropped 6 bases, with 6 bases sitting between them. CDR3 nucleotide sequence: TGTGCCAGCAGCTACAGCGAGCAGTACTTC. Its protein is CASSYSEQYF.

This rearrangement joins TRBV7-8 to TRBJ1-5; TRBD1 matches 7 bases. V gave up 1 base and J gave up 0 bases; unmatched junction bases: 3. The germline V gene encodes CDR1 SGHVS and CDR2 FQNEAQ. This CDR3 has 16 amino acids. This chain's CDR3 is CASSLEGAVSNQPQHF. The CDR3 DNA follows: TGTGCCAGCAGCTTAGAGGGGGCGGTTAGCAATCAGCCCCAGCATTTT.

The J gene is TRBJ2-2, the V gene TRBV28; D gene unclear. The CDR3 extends over 15 amino acids. Trimming took 6 bases from V and 4 from J, leaving 15 bases between them. Germline V gene lookup returns CDR1 MDHEN and CDR2 SYDVKM. The CDR3 DNA sequence: TGTGCCAGCAGACCTAGGCGTCCCGGCACCGGGGAGCTGTTTTTT. This translates into CASRPRRPGTGELFF.

V is TRBV4-2 and J is TRBJ1-1, with D unclear. Trimming stripped 1 base from V and 4 bases from J, with 16 bases between. CDR1 LGHNA and CDR2 YNFKEQ come from the germline V gene. CDR3 length equals 16 residues. CDR3 residues: CASSQVEFGRGTEAFF. The CDR3 region has the DNA TGTGCCAGCAGCCAAGTTGAATTCGGTCGGGGCACTGAAGCTTTCTTT.

This chain links TRBV10-3 with TRBJ2-7; 15 bases match TRBD2. The V gene's germline CDR1 is ENHRY and CDR2 SYGVKD. The CDR3 consists of 17 residues. The V gene end was trimmed by 4 bases and the J gene end by 4 bases; junction bases not matched to a gene: 8. CDR3 loop: CAISGVGLAGGQYEQYF. For the CDR3, the DNA is TGTGCCATCAGTGGTGTGGGACTAGCGGGAGGCCAGTACGAGCAGTACTTC.